A selection of T cell receptor beta chains follows, all from one sample in a study of Graves' ophthalmopathy and Graves' hyperthyroidism. TCRdb itself ran the multiplex PCR reads through MiXCR, one entry per CDR3 protein. The sample contains hundreds of thousands of distinct CDR3 sequences, about 20% of which appear only once. Sequencing was carried out using peripheral blood. The receptors come from a young woman with stable Graves' hyperthyroidism. Some clones in this sample may be carry-over from other donors' samples. Each CDR3 is given without its conserved first and last residue.

AWSVPGWATEAF	TRBV30	TRBJ1-1
SVALDRDQPQH	TRBV20-1	TRBJ1-5
AWRQPIVETQY	TRBV7-2	TRBJ2-5
ASSTAWREDNLEQY	TRBV28	TRBJ2-7
ASSFKLSGANVLT	TRBV19	TRBJ2-6
ATSRDGGLAGAGELF	TRBV15	TRBJ2-2
ASSPGPINQPQH	TRBV3-1	TRBJ1-5
ASSFRSAVKTQY	TRBV7-3	TRBJ2-5
ASSLLSSEWETQY	TRBV7-8	TRBJ2-5
ASTPGQIYGYT	TRBV6-1	TRBJ1-2
ASSPRTSGPYEQY	TRBV5-1	TRBJ2-7
ASGETSNQPQH	TRBV2	TRBJ1-5
ASSPGQGATETQY	TRBV4-3	TRBJ2-5
ASRGQGLGYGYT	TRBV6-1	TRBJ1-2
ASSQRLSYEQY	TRBV7-2	TRBJ2-7
ASKQTIYEQY	TRBV6-2/TRBV6-3	TRBJ2-7
ASSLGWGNIYEQY	TRBV7-2	TRBJ2-7
ASSEKGGPFDEQY	TRBV12-3/TRBV12-4	TRBJ2-7
ASSPGATGLAF	TRBV12-3/TRBV12-4	TRBJ1-1
ASSLTSGGAGSYEQY	TRBV11-2	TRBJ2-7
ATSRDRDEQY	TRBV15	TRBJ2-7
SARDLRGETQY	TRBV20-1	TRBJ2-5
ASSVGGVNSPLH	TRBV9	TRBJ1-6
ASQKPGQGHWQPQH	TRBV12-3/TRBV12-4	TRBJ1-5
SVQRGAKNIQY	TRBV29-1	TRBJ2-4
ASSHPAGGNYGYT	TRBV4-1	TRBJ1-2
ASSLVLDRYQETQY	TRBV11-2	TRBJ2-5
ASSLRSGQNNQPQH	TRBV11-2	TRBJ1-5
SAKTRDYSNQPQH	TRBV20-1	TRBJ1-5
ASSFGGRGGNQPQH	TRBV12-3/TRBV12-4	TRBJ1-5
ANSQSVYETQY	TRBV2	TRBJ2-5
ASSIGQGNNQPQH	TRBV12-3/TRBV12-4	TRBJ1-5
ASSLSGSRQETQY	TRBV5-1	TRBJ2-5
AWSVTNYGGETQY	TRBV30	TRBJ2-5
ASSLGRGLHEQY	TRBV12-3/TRBV12-4	TRBJ2-7
ACPSGTGGETQY	TRBV30	TRBJ2-5
SAKGTLSSYEQY	TRBV20-1	TRBJ2-7
AISEHDRAKNIKY	TRBV10-3	TRBJ2-4
ATFSKNGGRTLNTGELF	TRBV24-1	TRBJ2-2
ASSRGSGEEFSAQH	TRBV7-8	TRBJ1-5
ASRATLPNTEAF	TRBV28	TRBJ1-1
ASSLSGAAKNIQY	TRBV28	TRBJ2-4